One sample yielded the 10 T cell receptor beta chains listed below, sequenced in a study of T cell repertoires in cytomegalovirus infection. In TCRdb, the reads were re-called with MiXCR into one record per CDR3 protein. Among about 830,000 distinct CDR3 sequences listed, 30% to 35% were seen once. Antigens of these TCRs are unknown. This sample comprised cultured CD8+ T cells from PBMCs, obtained from culture after CMV antigen stimulation. Every receptor here comes from a human donor in good health (CMV status not recorded). Some clones in this sample may be carry-over from other donors' samples.

This sequence joins TRBV5-5 and TRBJ2-7, with a tentative D call TRBD1 (5 bases). Per the germline V gene, CDR1 is SGHKS and CDR2 is YYEKEE (reference sequence). V lost 2 bases, J lost 5 bases, and 8 bases lay in between. The CDR3 consists of 12 residues. CDR3: CASSLRGHEQYV. Here the CDR3 DNA reads TGTGCCAGCAGCTTAAGGGGCCACGAGCAGTACGTC.

The chain carries TRBV27 and TRBJ1-1, with 9 bases aligning to TRBD1. This CDR3 contains 15 residues. V was pared by 5 bases and J by 3 bases, with 7 bases of the junction left unmatched. Germline V gene lookup returns CDR1 MNHEY and CDR2 SMNVEV (reference sequence). The CDR3 is CASSSRDRVDTEAFF. The CDR3 DNA reads as TGTGCCAGCAGTAGCCGGGACAGGGTGGACACTGAAGCTTTCTTT.

This clonotype occurred a few times. The V and J genes are TRBV6-5 and TRBJ2-2; unclear D gene. Trimming left V 1 base short and J 8 bases short, with 8 bases between. This CDR3 has 13 amino acids. CDR1 and CDR2 from the germline V gene are MNHEY and SVGAGI. CDR3 nucleotide sequence: TGTGCCAGCAGTTACTTTAGTTCGGGGGAGCTGTTTTTT. Translating gives CASSYFSSGELFF.

V is TRBV27 and J is TRBJ2-3, with a weak D call TRBD1 (6 bases). CDR1 is MNHEY and CDR2 is SMNVEV in the germline V gene (reference sequence). The CDR3 consists of 14 residues. The V end lost 3 bases, the J end lost 2 bases, and 9 bases lay between the germline ends. Written as DNA, the CDR3 is TGTGCCAGCAGTTTCCGGGACATCACAGATACGCAGTATTTT. This encodes CASSFRDITDTQYF.

The V gene is TRBV19, the J gene TRBJ1-2; no clear D gene. Germline V CDR1 and CDR2: LNHDA, SQIVND (reference sequence). The CDR3 is 14 amino acids. Trimming pared 7 bases from V and 1 base from J, leaving 13 bases between. In DNA, the CDR3 is TGTGCCAGTAACGCCGAAGTCCGTAACTATGGCTACACCTTC. Translated: CASNAEVRNYGYTF.

The CDR3 reads CSVFATSSGGVTQYF. CDR3 DNA sequence: TGCAGTGTCTTCGCGACTAGTTCTGGCGGCGTAACCCAGTACTTC. The chain has TRBV20-1 and TRBJ2-5, with a tentative D call TRBD2 (6 bases). CDR1 is DFQATT, CDR2 SNEGSKA, per germline (reference sequence). The CDR3 has 15 amino acids. Trimming removed 7 bases from V and 8 bases from J, with 26 bases in between.

This clonotype came up a few times. The chain combines TRBV27 with TRBJ1-1, with D uncertain. The germline CDR1 and CDR2 sequences are MNHEY and SMNVEV (reference sequence). The V gene lost 6 bases and the J gene lost 6 bases, with 11 bases spanning the gap. The CDR3 spans 12 residues. CDR3 loop: CASSTPRAEAFF. The CDR3 DNA is TGTGCCAGCAGCACTCCTCGAGCTGAAGCTTTCTTT.

The chain carries TRBV15 and TRBJ2-3; the D is unclear. Germline assignment: CDR1 LNHNV and CDR2 YYDKDF (reference sequence). Trimming removed 0 bases at V and 6 bases at J, with 10 bases between. This CDR3 is built from 14 residues. The CDR3 loop reads CATSRDTPLDTQYF. In DNA form, the CDR3 reads TGTGCCACCAGCAGAGATACCCCATTGGATACGCAGTATTTT.

A note on this clonotype: With a much larger clone just one base away, this may be a read error. The V and J genes are TRBV7-2 and TRBJ2-1, with 10 bases aligning to TRBD2. The V and J ends lost 5 bases and 2 bases, in that order; junction bases with no gene match: 9. CDR3 length: 17 amino acids. Germline values: CDR1 SGHTA, CDR2 FQGNSA. In DNA, the CDR3 is TGTACCAGCAGCCCCTCAACCCTAGCGGGAGCCTACAATGAGCAGTTCTTC. Its translation is CTSSPSTLAGAYNEQFF.

This clonotype has only a few counts. The chain recombines TRBV13 with TRBJ1-3, with no clear D. The CDR3 consists of 16 residues. Trimming removed 5 bases from V and 3 bases from J, with 17 bases in between. Germline V gives CDR1 PRHDT, CDR2 FYEKMQ (reference sequence). The CDR3 region is CASSPVLVRSGNTIYF. CDR3 nucleotide sequence: TGTGCCAGCAGCCCGGTCCTGGTCCGAAGTGGAAACACCATATATTTT. Full variable domain (outside the CDR3, taken from reference TRBV13 and TRBJ1-3): AAGVIQSPRHLIKEKRETATLKCYPIPRHDTVYWYQQGPGQDPQFLISFYEKMQSDKGSIPDRFSAQQFSDYHSELNMSSLELGDSALYFCASSPVLVRSGNTIYFGEGSWLTVV.